One TCR beta chain is described in this entry. This specimen comes from a study of cytomegalovirus exposure and HLA in healthy donors. Researchers ran the PCR with 60 Vbeta and 13 Jbeta primers. Some clones are missing from TCRdb's copy, which holds only in-frame ones; the method was immunoSEQ multiplex PCR. The repertoire holds approximately 170,000 clones, around 72% seen once, with 1.3% to 1.5% in the top ten. Losses at the gene ends were 2 bases for V and 6 bases for J; bases not matched to a gene: 9. This CDR3 spans 16 amino acids. Germline loops: CDR1 MNHEY, CDR2 SVGAGI. This sequence was found in a man aged 45-60 years in good health and CMV-seronegative. The gene calls are TRBV6-5 and TRBJ2-5; 10 nucleotides match TRBD2. The sequenced sample consisted of PBMCs. The CDR3 here is CASSYGASGGPKTQYF. CDR3 nucleotide sequence: TGTGCCAGCAGTTACGGGGCTAGCGGGGGTCCCAAGACCCAGTACTTC.